These 25 T cell receptor beta chains were all obtained from the same sample, sequenced in a study of blood T cell repertoires in COVID-19. Produced via immunoSEQ multiplex PCR; TCRdb's table is partial and in-frame only. The sample includes some 140,000 clones, 79% of them seen just once. The sequenced sample consisted of peripheral blood. Every receptor here comes from a man aged 60 to 75 with acute or convalescent COVID-19.

The chain couples TRBV4-2 to TRBJ2-1; weak D call: TRBD2 (6 bases). Germline V gene sequence: CDR1 LGHNA, CDR2 YNFKEQ. CDR3 length: 15 residues. The V and J ends lost 3 bases and 10 bases respectively, with 19 bases between them. The DNA for the CDR3 is TGTGCCAGCAGCCAGGATCGCGGGGACCGGGGGGAGCAGTTCTTC. This gives the protein CASSQDRGDRGEQFF.

This sequence joins TRBV6-2 or TRBV6-3 and TRBJ2-2, with 10 nucleotides matching TRBD2. CDR3 size: 15 residues. The ends lost 2 bases at V and 8 bases at J; junction bases unmatched: 5. Germline loops: CDR1 MNHEY, CDR2 SVGEGT. CDR3 DNA: TGTGCCAGCAGTTACGTCCTAGCGGGAGAGGGGGAGCTGTTTTTT. Translating gives CASSYVLAGEGELFF.

In this sample, this clone turned up once. The CDR3 loop is CASSSGGRSYGYTF. The CDR3 nucleotides are TGTGCCAGCAGTTCGGGAGGCAGGTCCTATGGCTACACCTTC. The rearrangement joins TRBV28 to TRBJ1-2; D call uncertain. The germline CDR1 and CDR2 sequences are MDHEN and SYDVKM. The CDR3 has 14 residues. The ends were cut back, 4 bases at V and 4 bases at J, with 13 bases in the middle.

The chain uses TRBV19 and TRBJ1-6; 11 bases line up with TRBD1. CDR3 size: 15 residues. V lost 3 bases to trimming and J lost 7 bases; unmatched junction nucleotides: 2. Germline V gene sequence: CDR1 LNHDA, CDR2 SQIVND (reference sequence). As DNA, the CDR3 is TGTGCCAGTAGTATTGGGACAGGGGGAAATTCACCCCTCCACTTT. As protein: CASSIGTGGNSPLHF. Using reference TRBV19 and TRBJ1-6 for the parts outside the CDR3, the full variable domain is DGGITQSPKYLFRKEGQNVTLSCEQNLNHDAMYWYRQDPGQGLRLIYYSQIVNDFQKGDIAEGYSVSREKKESFPLTVTSAQKNPTAFYLCASSIGTGGNSPLHFGNGTRLTVT.

The chain uses TRBV30 and TRBJ2-3, with D tentatively TRBD2 (5 bases). Germline loops: CDR1 GTSNPN, CDR2 SVGIG (reference sequence). V was shortened by 1 base and J by 3 bases, with 11 bases between the two germline ends. The CDR3 has 14 residues. CDR3: CAWSGGSGTDTQYF. The CDR3 DNA reads TGTGCCTGGAGTGGTGGGAGTGGAACAGATACGCAGTATTTT.

In this sample, this clone turned up a few times. V usage is TRBV12-3 or TRBV12-4 and J usage is TRBJ2-1; D gene unclear. CDR3 length equals 11 residues. The V and J ends lost 4 bases and 6 bases respectively, with 4 bases between them. DNA for the CDR3: TGTGCCAGCAGTTATAGCAATGAGCAGTTCTTC. It is translated as CASSYSNEQFF.

This clone was seen only a few times. CDR3 region: CASRRSGRTNSPLHF. CDR3 nucleotides: TGTGCCAGCAGACGATCCGGCCGGACAAATTCACCCCTCCACTTT. The chain employs TRBV6-5 and TRBJ1-6, with D tentatively TRBD1 (5 bases). The CDR3 is 15 amino acids. In germline, CDR1 is MNHEY, CDR2 SVGAGI. Trimming removed 6 bases at V and 7 bases at J, with 16 bases between.

The CDR3 bases are TGTGCCAGCAGCCCGAACGGGGGGAGCTCCTATAATTCACCCCTCCACTTT. It codes for CASSPNGGSSYNSPLHF. The chain combines TRBV21-1 with TRBJ1-6. TRBV21-1 is a pseudogene. This CDR3 has 17 amino acids.

This chain uses TRBV5-6 with TRBJ2-5; TRBD1 agrees at 8 bases. The V segment lost 0 bases and the J segment 4 bases; nucleotides outside the gene matches: 2. Germline V gene lookup returns CDR1 SGHDT and CDR2 YYEEEE. This CDR3 contains 14 residues. CDR3 nucleotides: TGTGCCAGCAGCTTGGGGACAGGGTTAGAGACCCAGTACTTC. Translation: CASSLGTGLETQYF.

This clone was observed a handful of times. The V call is TRBV4-3, the J call TRBJ1-6, with D possibly being TRBD1 (6 bases). The germline V gene has CDR1 LGHNA and CDR2 YSLEER. The CDR3 loop spans 17 amino acids. Trimming shortened V by 0 bases and J by 2 bases, and 11 bases separated the two germline ends. The CDR3 loop is CASSQETGITYNSPLHF. The CDR3 DNA reads as TGCGCCAGCAGCCAAGAAACAGGGATCACCTATAATTCACCCCTCCACTTT.

V is TRBV6-1 and J is TRBJ2-3; unclear D gene. V lost 1 base and J lost 10, with 6 bases in between. This CDR3 spans 11 amino acids. From germline, CDR1 is MNHNS and CDR2 SASEGT. The CDR3 sequence: CASSEVSAQYF. CDR3 coding DNA: TGTGCCAGCAGTGAAGTTTCCGCGCAGTATTTT.

Remarks on this clone: The same CDR3 also results from other DNA sequences found in this sample. The chain carries TRBV7-9 and TRBJ1-1; D unclear. The V gene lost 5 bases and the J gene lost 4 bases, with 8 bases spanning the gap. Germline V gives CDR1 SEHNR, CDR2 FQNEAQ (reference sequence). The CDR3 has 12 residues. This CDR3 is CASSHPGTEAFF. The CDR3, as DNA: TGTGCCAGCAGCCATCCGGGCACTGAAGCTTTCTTT.

This chain uses TRBV19 with TRBJ1-5, with D perhaps TRBD1 (6 bases). Trimming took 2 bases from V and 3 from J, leaving 8 bases between them. The CDR3 is 14 amino acids. Germline V gene sequence: CDR1 LNHDA, CDR2 SQIVND (reference sequence). The CDR3 here is CASSIRTVNQPQHF. In nucleotides, the CDR3 is TGTGCCAGTAGTATACGGACAGTCAATCAGCCCCAGCATTTT.

This chain connects TRBV7-9 to TRBJ1-3; D is unresolved. Trimming shortened V by 4 bases and J by 0 bases, and 13 bases separated the two germline ends. Germline-derived CDR1 and CDR2 are SEHNR and FQNEAQ (reference sequence). This CDR3 is 16 amino acids long. The CDR3 DNA reads TGTGCCAGCAGCTCCTACAGAACAAGCTCTGGAAACACCATATATTTT. Its translation is CASSSYRTSSGNTIYF. Variable domain in full (rest from reference TRBV7-9 and TRBJ1-3): DTGVSQNPRHKITKRGQNVTFRCDPISEHNRLYWYRQTLGQGPEFLTYFQNEAQLEKSRLLSDRFSAERPKGSFSTLEIQRTEQGDSAMYLCASSSYRTSSGNTIYFGEGSWLTVV.

V is TRBV19 and J is TRBJ1-5; TRBD1 is a possible D gene (5 bases). Germline V gene lookup returns CDR1 LNHDA and CDR2 SQIVND (reference sequence). Trimming took off 4 bases at V and 5 bases at J, with 18 bases between the two ends. The CDR3 has 16 residues. CDR3 sequence (DNA): TGTGCCAGTAGTAGCCTAAGGGGTGCGGTCTATCAGCCCCAGCATTTT. This encodes CASSSLRGAVYQPQHF.

This chain connects TRBV19 to TRBJ2-7; D call uncertain. This CDR3 contains 14 residues. CDR1 is LNHDA and CDR2 is SQIVND in the germline V gene (reference sequence). The V end was cut by 5 bases, the J end by 3 bases, with 14 bases between. The CDR3 loop reads CASSPTHYDYEQYF. The DNA for the CDR3 is TGTGCCAGTAGTCCAACCCACTACGACTACGAGCAGTACTTC. The full variable domain, completed using reference TRBV19 and TRBJ2-7, is DGGITQSPKYLFRKEGQNVTLSCEQNLNHDAMYWYRQDPGQGLRLIYYSQIVNDFQKGDIAEGYSVSREKKESFPLTVTSAQKNPTAFYLCASSPTHYDYEQYFGPGTRLTVT.

The chain links TRBV5-5 to TRBJ2-7, with 8 bases that match TRBD1. Per the germline V gene, CDR1 is SGHKS and CDR2 is YYEKEE (reference sequence). The CDR3 spans 13 residues. J was trimmed by 2 bases and V by 3 bases; bases with no gene match: 1. CDR3 residues: CASSWDRTYEQYF. The CDR3 DNA follows: TGTGCCAGCAGCTGGGACAGGACCTACGAGCAGTACTTC.

On this clone: Other nucleotide sequences from this sample produce the same CDR3. This chain joins TRBV10-3 and TRBJ2-7; TRBD2 matches at 10 bases. Germline CDR1 ENHRY, CDR2 SYGVKD. The junction had 5 bases not matched to a gene; V was cut back by 0 bases and J by 6 bases. This CDR3 has 15 residues. The CDR3 is CAISESLAGGGEQYF. The CDR3 nucleotides are TGTGCCATCAGTGAGTCCTTAGCGGGAGGTGGCGAGCAGTACTTC.

The chain uses TRBV18 and TRBJ1-5, with 11 bases fitting TRBD1. Germline V CDR1 and CDR2: KGHSH, LQKENI. The CDR3 runs 15 residues. Germline trimming cut 4 bases from V and 4 bases from J; bases unmatched to any gene: 3. As DNA, the CDR3 is TGTGCCAGCTCACTGGGACAGGGGGGAAATCAGCCCCAGCATTTT. It yields the protein CASSLGQGGNQPQHF.

A few counts support this clone. This chain connects TRBV7-8 to TRBJ1-5; D is unresolved. There are 14 residues in the CDR3. V gave up 5 bases and J gave up 3 bases, with 11 bases separating them. CDR1 is SGHVS and CDR2 is FQNEAQ in the germline V gene. The CDR3 sequence: CASSTRHPNQPQHF. CDR3 DNA: TGTGCCAGCAGCACGAGACATCCCAATCAGCCCCAGCATTTT.

V gene TRBV29-1 combines with J gene TRBJ2-7; D is perhaps TRBD1 (5 bases). This CDR3 spans 12 amino acids. The germline V and J ends were trimmed by 4 bases and 3 bases, with 10 bases remaining between them. From germline, CDR1 is SQVTM and CDR2 ANQGSEA. In DNA form, the CDR3 reads TGCAGCGTTGCGCGGACAAACTACGAGCAGTACTTC. It encodes CSVARTNYEQYF.

The chain recombines TRBV30 with TRBJ1-5; a weak D match, TRBD1 (6 bases). V shed 6 bases and J shed 7 bases, with 16 bases lying between them. Germline V gene data show CDR1 as GTSNPN and CDR2 as SVGIG (reference sequence). There are 13 residues in the CDR3. CDR3 nucleotides: TGTGCCTGCGACCTTGGGGGGGCCCAGCCCCAGCATTTT. It codes for CACDLGGAQPQHF.

This chain uses TRBV27 with TRBJ2-1, with 10 bases matching TRBD2. After removal of 3 bases from V and 4 bases from J, the junction contained 9 bases not matched to a gene. Per the germline V gene, CDR1 is MNHEY and CDR2 is SMNVEV (reference sequence). This CDR3 has 17 residues. DNA for the CDR3: TGTGCCAGCAGTTTGCGCGGTAGCGGGAGGTCGTACAATGAGCAGTTCTTC. Amino acids: CASSLRGSGRSYNEQFF.

V usage is TRBV10-3 and J usage is TRBJ2-5; 7 bases are shared with TRBD1. Germline assignment: CDR1 ENHRY and CDR2 SYGVKD. V shed 4 bases, J shed 0 bases, and the junction held 5 bases outside the gene matches. The CDR3 runs to 15 residues. CDR3 in amino acids: CAISAGQLYQETQYF. The CDR3 DNA follows: TGTGCCATCAGTGCGGGACAGCTATACCAAGAGACCCAGTACTTC.

The CDR3 coding sequence is TGTGCCAGCAGAACAACAGGGGGGATCTCCTACGAGCAGTACTTC. Its protein is CASRTTGGISYEQYF. The chain combines TRBV13 with TRBJ2-7; TRBD1 aligns across 8 bases. Germline CDR1 reads PRHDT; CDR2 reads FYEKMQ (reference sequence). V shed 6 bases, J shed 0 bases, and the junction held 7 bases outside the gene matches. This CDR3 contains 15 residues. The full variable domain, with the rest looked up from reference TRBV13 and TRBJ2-7, is AAGVIQSPRHLIKEKRETATLKCYPIPRHDTVYWYQQGPGQDPQFLISFYEKMQSDKGSIPDRFSAQQFSDYHSELNMSSLELGDSALYFCASRTTGGISYEQYFGPGTRLTVT.